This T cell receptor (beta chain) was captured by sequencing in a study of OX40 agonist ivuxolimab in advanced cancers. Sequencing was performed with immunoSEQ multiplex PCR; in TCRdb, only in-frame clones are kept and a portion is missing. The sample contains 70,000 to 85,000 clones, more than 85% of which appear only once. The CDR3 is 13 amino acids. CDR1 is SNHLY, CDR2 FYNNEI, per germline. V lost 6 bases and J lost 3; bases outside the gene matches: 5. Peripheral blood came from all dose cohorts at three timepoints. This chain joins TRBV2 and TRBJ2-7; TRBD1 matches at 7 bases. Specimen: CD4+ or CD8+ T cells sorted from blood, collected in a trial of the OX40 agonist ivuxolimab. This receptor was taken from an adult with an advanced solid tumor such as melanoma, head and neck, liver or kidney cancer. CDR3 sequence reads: CASSPTGDYEQYF. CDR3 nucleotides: TGTGCCAGCAGCCCCACAGGGGACTACGAGCAGTACTTC.